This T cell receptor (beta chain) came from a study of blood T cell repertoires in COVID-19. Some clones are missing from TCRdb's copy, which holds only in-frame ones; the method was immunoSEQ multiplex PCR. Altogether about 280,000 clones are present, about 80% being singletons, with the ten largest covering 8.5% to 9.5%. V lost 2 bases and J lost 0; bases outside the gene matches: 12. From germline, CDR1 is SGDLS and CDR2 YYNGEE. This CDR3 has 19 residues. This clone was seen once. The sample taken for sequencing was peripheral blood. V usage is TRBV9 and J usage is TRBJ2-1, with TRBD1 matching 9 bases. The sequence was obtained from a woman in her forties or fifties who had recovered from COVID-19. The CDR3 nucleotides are TGTGCCAGCAGCGTCGCAGCTAGGACAGGGGTGGACTCCTACAATGAGCAGTTCTTC. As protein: CASSVAARTGVDSYNEQFF.